This T cell receptor beta chain is from a study of T cell repertoires in cytomegalovirus infection. Overall study findings and caveats: HLA-C-restricted CMV clonotypes gave the most frequent clonotype in two of eight donors.

Trimming stripped 1 base from V and 7 bases from J, with 14 bases between. The germline V gene encodes CDR1 MDHEN and CDR2 SYDVKM. CDR3 length: 14 amino acids. This clonotype showed up many times. Its antigen is still unknown. TCRdb re-derived calls from the reads in MiXCR, one entry per CDR3 protein. The table has about 80,000 distinct CDR3 sequences, about 3.8% seen once. This receptor was taken from a human donor in good health (CMV status not recorded). Some clones in this sample may be carry-over from other donors' samples. Sequencing used PBMCs. V gene TRBV28 combines with J gene TRBJ2-7; D call uncertain. The CDR3 DNA follows: TGTGCCAGCAGTTTATCTCGTCTGGGGTGGGAGCAGTACTTC. Encoded protein: CASSLSRLGWEQYF.